Each of the 5 T cell receptor beta chains below was sequenced from the same sample in a study of tumor-infiltrating lymphocytes in oesophageal squamous cell carcinoma. TCRdb analysed the PCR reads with MiXCR anew, one entry per CDR3 protein. The sample yields thousands of distinct CDR3 sequences, roughly 15% seen once. Sequenced sample: normal esophageal tissue next to the tumor. The receptors originated from a male donor with esophageal squamous cell carcinoma.

In this sample, this clonotype turned up many times. In DNA form, the CDR3 reads TGTGCCAGCTCACTTCAGGGACAGGGCGGAGACGAGCAGTACTTC. Protein product: CASSLQGQGGDEQYF. V and J are TRBV18 and TRBJ2-7; 9 positions agree with TRBD1. The CDR3 has 15 amino acids. V was clipped by 4 bases and J by 5 bases; unmatched bases: 9. The germline V gene encodes CDR1 KGHSH and CDR2 LQKENI.

This clonotype came up many times. J is TRBJ1-1 and V is TRBV6-6; D is possibly TRBD1 (6 bases). The V gene lost 2 bases and the J gene lost 6 bases, with 10 bases spanning the gap. The CDR3 has 13 residues. CDR1 and CDR2 (germline): MNHNY, SVGAGI (reference sequence). The CDR3 coding sequence is TGTGCCAGCAGTTACGAGGGGGGCTCTGAAGCTTTCTTT. This gives the protein CASSYEGGSEAFF.

V usage is TRBV7-2 and J usage is TRBJ2-1, with unresolved D. Germline loops: CDR1 SGHTA, CDR2 FQGNSA. The CDR3 runs to 16 residues. Trimming pared 6 bases from V and 0 bases from J, leaving 15 bases between. Here the CDR3 reads CASRPEGPSSYNEQFF. For the CDR3, the DNA is TGTGCCAGCAGGCCGGAAGGGCCGAGCTCCTACAATGAGCAGTTCTTC.

This clonotype was recorded at least ten times. The DNA of the CDR3 is TGTGCCAGCAGCGTACAGACAGGGATGGAGAACATTCAGTACTTC. It specifies CASSVQTGMENIQYF. The chain links TRBV11-2 to TRBJ2-4, with 7 bases fitting TRBD1. Trimming at V came to 5 bases and at J to 7 bases, leaving 11 bases not matched to a gene. The CDR3 has 15 residues. Germline loops: CDR1 SGHAT, CDR2 FQNNGV.

This clonotype turned up a few times. Since the CDR3 does not end with the conserved phenylalanine or tryptophan, this likely comes from a read error. The DNA is omitted, as the CDR3 cannot be located on it reliably, and the CDR3 follows TCRdb's listing. J is TRBJ2-5 and V is TRBV7-9; TRBD2 is the table's D call, not checked against the DNA. The germline gives CDR1 SEHNR, CDR2 FQNEAQ (reference sequence). The CDR3 numbers 15 amino acids, ends counted. The CDR3: CASSFQANSPLHFGN.